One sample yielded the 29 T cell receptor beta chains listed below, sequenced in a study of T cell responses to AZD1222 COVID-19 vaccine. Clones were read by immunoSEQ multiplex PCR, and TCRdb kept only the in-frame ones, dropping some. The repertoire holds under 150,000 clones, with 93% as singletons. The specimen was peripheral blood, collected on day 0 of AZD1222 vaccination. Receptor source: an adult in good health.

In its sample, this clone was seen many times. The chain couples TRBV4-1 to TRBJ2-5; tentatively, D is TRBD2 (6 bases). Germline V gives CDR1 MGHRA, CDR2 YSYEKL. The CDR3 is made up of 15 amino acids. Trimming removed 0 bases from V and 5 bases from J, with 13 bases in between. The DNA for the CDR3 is TGCGCCAGCAGCCAAGACCTAGCGAGTCTGGAGACCCAGTACTTC. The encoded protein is CASSQDLASLETQYF.

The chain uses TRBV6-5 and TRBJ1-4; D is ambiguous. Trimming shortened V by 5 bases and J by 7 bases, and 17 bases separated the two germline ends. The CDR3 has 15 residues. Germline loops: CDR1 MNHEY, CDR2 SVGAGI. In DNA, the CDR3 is TGTGCCAGCAGTCAACGAGGGATGTCCCCTGAAAAACTGTTTTTT. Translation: CASSQRGMSPEKLFF.

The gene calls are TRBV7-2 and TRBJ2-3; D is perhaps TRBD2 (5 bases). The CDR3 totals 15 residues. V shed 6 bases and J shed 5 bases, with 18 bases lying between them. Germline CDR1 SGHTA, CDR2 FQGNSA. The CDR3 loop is CASSPTPGIKDTQYF. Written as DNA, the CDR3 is TGTGCCAGCAGTCCTACCCCCGGGATAAAAGATACGCAGTATTTT.

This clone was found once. This CDR3 reads CASRERCGRSADTQYF. The CDR3 nucleotides read TGTGCCAGCAGAGAACGATGCGGGAGGTCCGCAGATACGCAGTATTTT. V is TRBV2 and J is TRBJ2-3; the match to TRBD2 covers 8 bases. V gave up 6 bases and J gave up 4 bases; unmatched junction bases: 12. The CDR3 totals 16 residues. Germline assignment: CDR1 SNHLY and CDR2 FYNNEI.

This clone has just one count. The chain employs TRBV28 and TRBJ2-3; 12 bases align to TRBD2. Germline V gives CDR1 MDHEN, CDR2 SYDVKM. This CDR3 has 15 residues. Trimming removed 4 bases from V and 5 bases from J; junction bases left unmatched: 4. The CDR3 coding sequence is TGTGCCAGCAGTTCTAGCGGGAGGGTGGGAGATACGCAGTATTTT. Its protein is CASSSSGRVGDTQYF.

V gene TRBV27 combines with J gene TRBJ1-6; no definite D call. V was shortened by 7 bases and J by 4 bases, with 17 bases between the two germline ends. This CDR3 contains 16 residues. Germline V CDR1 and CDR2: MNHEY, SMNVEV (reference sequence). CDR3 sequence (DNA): TGTGCCAGCAAGTTCTCCTCCGGTAGTTATAATTCACCCCTCCACTTT. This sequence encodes CASKFSSGSYNSPLHF.

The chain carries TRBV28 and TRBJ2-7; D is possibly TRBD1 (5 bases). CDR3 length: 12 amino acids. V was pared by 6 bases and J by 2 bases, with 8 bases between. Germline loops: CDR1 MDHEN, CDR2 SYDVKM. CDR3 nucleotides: TGTGCCAGCAGACAGGCGCCCTACGAGCAGTACTTC. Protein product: CASRQAPYEQYF.

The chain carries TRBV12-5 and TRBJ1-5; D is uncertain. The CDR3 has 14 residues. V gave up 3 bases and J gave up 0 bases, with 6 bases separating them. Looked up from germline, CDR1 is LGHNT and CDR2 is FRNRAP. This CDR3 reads CASGLGGSNQPQHF. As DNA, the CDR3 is TGTGCTAGTGGTTTAGGCGGTAGCAATCAGCCCCAGCATTTT.

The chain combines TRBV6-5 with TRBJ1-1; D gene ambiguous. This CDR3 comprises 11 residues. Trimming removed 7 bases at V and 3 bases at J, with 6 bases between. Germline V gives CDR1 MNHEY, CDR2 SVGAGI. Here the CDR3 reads CASIKYTEAFF. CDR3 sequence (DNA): TGTGCCAGCATCAAATACACTGAAGCTTTCTTT.

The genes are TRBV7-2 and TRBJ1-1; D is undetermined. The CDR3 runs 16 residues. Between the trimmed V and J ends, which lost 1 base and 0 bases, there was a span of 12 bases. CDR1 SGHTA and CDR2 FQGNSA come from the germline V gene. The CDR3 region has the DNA TGTGCCAGCAGCTTAGATGCCGGAGGAATGAACACTGAAGCTTTCTTT. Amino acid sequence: CASSLDAGGMNTEAFF.

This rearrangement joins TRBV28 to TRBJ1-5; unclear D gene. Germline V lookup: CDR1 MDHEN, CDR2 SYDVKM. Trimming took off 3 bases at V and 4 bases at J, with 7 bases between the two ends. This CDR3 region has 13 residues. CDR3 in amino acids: CASSFYQNQPQHF. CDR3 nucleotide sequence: TGTGCCAGCAGTTTTTACCAGAATCAGCCCCAGCATTTT. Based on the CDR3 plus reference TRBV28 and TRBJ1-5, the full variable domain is DVKVTQSSRYLVKRTGEKVFLECVQDMDHENMFWYRQDPGLGLRLIYFSYDVKMKEKGDIPEGYSVSREKKERFSLILESASTNQTSMYLCASSFYQNQPQHFGDGTRLSIL.

CDR3 bases: TGTGCCAGCAGTTACTCAGCTCAGCGGCCCCAGCATTTT. As protein: CASSYSAQRPQHF. The J gene is TRBJ1-5, the V gene TRBV6-5; D unresolved. Trimming left V 0 bases short and J 9 bases short, with 9 bases between. There are 13 residues in the CDR3. Looked up from germline, CDR1 is MNHEY and CDR2 is SVGAGI.

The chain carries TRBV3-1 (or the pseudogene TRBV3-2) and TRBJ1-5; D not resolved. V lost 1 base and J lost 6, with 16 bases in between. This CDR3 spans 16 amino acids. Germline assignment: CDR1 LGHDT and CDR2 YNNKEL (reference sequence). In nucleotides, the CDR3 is TGTGCCAGCAGCCAAGGAGTAAGGACTCTGGGTCAGCCCCAGCATTTT. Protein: CASSQGVRTLGQPQHF.

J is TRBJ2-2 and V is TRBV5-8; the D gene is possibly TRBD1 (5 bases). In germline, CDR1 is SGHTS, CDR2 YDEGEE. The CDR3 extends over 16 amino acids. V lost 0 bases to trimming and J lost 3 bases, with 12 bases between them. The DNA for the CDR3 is TGTGCCAGCAGCTTGGGGCCAGGGCAGGACACCGGGGAGCTGTTTTTT. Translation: CASSLGPGQDTGELFF.

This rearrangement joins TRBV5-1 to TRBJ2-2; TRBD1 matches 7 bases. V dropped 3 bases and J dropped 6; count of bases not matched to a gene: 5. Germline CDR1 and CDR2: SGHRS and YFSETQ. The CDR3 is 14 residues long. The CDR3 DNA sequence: TGCGCCAGCAGCTGGTACAGGGGCTCCGGGGAGCTGTTTTTT. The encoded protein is CASSWYRGSGELFF. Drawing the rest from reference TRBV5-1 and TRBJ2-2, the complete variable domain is KAGVTQTPRYLIKTRGQQVTLSCSPISGHRSVSWYQQTPGQGLQFLFEYFSETQRNKGNFPGRFSGRQFSNSRSEMNVSTLELGDSALYLCASSWYRGSGELFFGEGSRLTVL.

The CDR3 protein is CASSLDPGQGLDEQYF. In nucleotides, the CDR3 is TGTGCCAGCAGCTTAGACCCGGGACAGGGGCTGGACGAGCAGTACTTC. The chain combines TRBV11-2 with TRBJ2-7; 10 bases agree with TRBD1. CDR1 is SGHAT and CDR2 is FQNNGV in the germline V gene. Trimming removed 0 bases from V and 5 bases from J; junction bases left unmatched: 7. The CDR3 length is 16 residues.

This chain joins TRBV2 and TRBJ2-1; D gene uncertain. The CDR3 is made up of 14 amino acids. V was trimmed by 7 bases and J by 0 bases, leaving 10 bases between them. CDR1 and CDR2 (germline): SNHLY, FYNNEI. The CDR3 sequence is CASTEPSSYNEQFF. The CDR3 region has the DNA TGTGCCAGCACCGAGCCGAGCTCCTACAATGAGCAGTTCTTC.

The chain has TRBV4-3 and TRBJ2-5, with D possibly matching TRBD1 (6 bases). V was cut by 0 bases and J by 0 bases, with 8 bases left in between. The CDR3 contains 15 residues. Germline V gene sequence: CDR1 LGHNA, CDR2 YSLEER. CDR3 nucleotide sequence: TGCGCCAGCAGCCAAGATACAGGGAACCAAGAGACCCAGTACTTC. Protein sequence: CASSQDTGNQETQYF.

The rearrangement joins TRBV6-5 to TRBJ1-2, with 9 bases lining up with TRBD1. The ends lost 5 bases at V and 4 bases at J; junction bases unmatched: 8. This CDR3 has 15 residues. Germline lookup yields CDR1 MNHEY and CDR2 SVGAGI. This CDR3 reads CASSLHLTGGYGYTF. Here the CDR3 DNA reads TGTGCCAGCAGTCTGCACCTGACAGGGGGCTATGGCTACACCTTC.

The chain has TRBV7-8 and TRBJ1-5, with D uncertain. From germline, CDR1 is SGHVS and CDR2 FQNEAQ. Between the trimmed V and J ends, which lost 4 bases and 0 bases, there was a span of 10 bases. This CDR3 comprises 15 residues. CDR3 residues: CASSSGLGSNQPQHF. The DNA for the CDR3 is TGTGCCAGCAGCTCGGGCCTAGGTAGCAATCAGCCCCAGCATTTT. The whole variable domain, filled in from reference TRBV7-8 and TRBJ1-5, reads GAGVSQSPRYKVAKRGQDVALRCDPISGHVSLFWYQQALGQGPEFLTYFQNEAQLDKSGLPSDRFFAERPEGSVSTLKIQRTQQEDSAVYLCASSSGLGSNQPQHFGDGTRLSIL.

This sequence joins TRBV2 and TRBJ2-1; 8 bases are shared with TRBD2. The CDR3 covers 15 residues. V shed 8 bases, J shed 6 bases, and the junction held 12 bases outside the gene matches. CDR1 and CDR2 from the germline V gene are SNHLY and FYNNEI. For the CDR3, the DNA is TGTGCCAGCCTTGACCTTAGCGGGGCCCGCAATGAGCAGTTCTTC. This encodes CASLDLSGARNEQFF.

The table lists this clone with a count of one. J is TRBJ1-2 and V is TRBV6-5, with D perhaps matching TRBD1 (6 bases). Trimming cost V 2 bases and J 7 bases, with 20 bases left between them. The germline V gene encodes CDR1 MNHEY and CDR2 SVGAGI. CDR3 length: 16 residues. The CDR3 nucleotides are TGTGCCAGCAGTTACCCCTCAGGGGAAGGCTCGGGTGGCTACACCTTC. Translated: CASSYPSGEGSGGYTF.

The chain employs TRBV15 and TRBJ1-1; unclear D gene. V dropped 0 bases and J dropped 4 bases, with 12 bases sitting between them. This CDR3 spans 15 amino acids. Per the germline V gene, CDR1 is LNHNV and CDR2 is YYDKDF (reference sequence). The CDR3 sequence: CATSRDAPRGTEAFF. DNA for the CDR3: TGTGCCACCAGCAGAGATGCTCCCCGTGGCACTGAAGCTTTCTTT.

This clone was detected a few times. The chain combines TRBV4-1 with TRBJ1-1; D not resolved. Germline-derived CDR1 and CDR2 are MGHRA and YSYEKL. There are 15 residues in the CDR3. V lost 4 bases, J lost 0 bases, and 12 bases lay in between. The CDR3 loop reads CASSPTQSLNTEAFF. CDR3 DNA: TGCGCCAGCAGCCCGACACAGTCCCTGAACACTGAAGCTTTCTTT.

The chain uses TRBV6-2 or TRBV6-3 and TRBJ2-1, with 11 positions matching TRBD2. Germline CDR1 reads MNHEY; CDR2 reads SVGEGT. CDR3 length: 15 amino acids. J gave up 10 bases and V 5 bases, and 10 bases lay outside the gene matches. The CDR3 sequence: CASSRRSGRAAEQFF. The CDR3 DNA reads TGTGCCAGCAGTCGACGTAGCGGGAGGGCTGCCGAGCAGTTCTTC.

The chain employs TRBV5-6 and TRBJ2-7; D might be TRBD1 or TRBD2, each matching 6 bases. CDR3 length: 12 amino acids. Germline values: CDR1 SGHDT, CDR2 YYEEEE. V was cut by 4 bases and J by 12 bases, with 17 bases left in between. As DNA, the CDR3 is TGTGCCAGCAGCCCGCTCTTTGGGGGGCCGTACTTC. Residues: CASSPLFGGPYF. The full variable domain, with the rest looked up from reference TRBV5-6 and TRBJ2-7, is DAGVTQSPTHLIKTRGQQVTLRCSPKSGHDTVSWYQQALGQGPQFIFQYYEEEERQRGNFPDRFSGHQFPNYSSELNVNALLLGDSALYLCASSPLFGGPYFGPGTRLTVT.

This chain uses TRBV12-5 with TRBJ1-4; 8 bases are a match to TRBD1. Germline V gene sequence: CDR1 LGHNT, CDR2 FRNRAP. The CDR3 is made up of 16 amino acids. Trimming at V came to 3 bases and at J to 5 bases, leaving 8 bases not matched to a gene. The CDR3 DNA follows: TGTGCTAGTGGTTTAGCCCTGGACAGGGAAAATGAAAAACTGTTTTTT. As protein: CASGLALDRENEKLFF.

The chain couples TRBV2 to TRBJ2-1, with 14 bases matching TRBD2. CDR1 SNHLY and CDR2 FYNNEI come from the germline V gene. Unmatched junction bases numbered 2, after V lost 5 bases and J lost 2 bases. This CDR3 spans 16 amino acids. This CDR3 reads CASSRLAGGAYNEQFF. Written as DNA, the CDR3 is TGTGCCAGCAGTAGACTAGCGGGAGGGGCCTACAATGAGCAGTTCTTC.

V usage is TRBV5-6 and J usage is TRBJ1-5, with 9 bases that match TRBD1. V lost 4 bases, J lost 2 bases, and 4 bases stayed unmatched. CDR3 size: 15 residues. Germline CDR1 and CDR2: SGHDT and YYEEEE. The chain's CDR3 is CASSIRDRGNQPQHF. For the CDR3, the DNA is TGTGCCAGCAGCATCCGGGACAGGGGCAATCAGCCCCAGCATTTT.